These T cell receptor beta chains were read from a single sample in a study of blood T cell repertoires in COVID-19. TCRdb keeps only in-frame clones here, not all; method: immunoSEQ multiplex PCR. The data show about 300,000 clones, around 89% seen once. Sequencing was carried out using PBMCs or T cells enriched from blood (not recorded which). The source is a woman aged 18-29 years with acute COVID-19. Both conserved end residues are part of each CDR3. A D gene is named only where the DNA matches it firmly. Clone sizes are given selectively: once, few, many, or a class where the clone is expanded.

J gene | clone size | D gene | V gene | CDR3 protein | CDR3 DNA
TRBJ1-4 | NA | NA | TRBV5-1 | CASSFSDKPNEKLFF | TGCGCCAGCAGCTTTAGTGATAAGCCGAATGAAAAACTGTTTTTT
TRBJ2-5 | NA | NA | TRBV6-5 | CASSLSRESGTQYF | TGTGCCAGCAGTCTGTCCAGGGAATCCGGGACCCAGTACTTC
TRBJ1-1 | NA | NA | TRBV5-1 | CASSSFREGNTEAFF | TGCGCCAGCAGCTCCTTCCGGGAGGGGAACACTGAAGCTTTCTTT
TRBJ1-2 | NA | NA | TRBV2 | CASILAGDPHYTF | TGTGCCAGCATATTAGCGGGGGACCCACACTACACCTTC
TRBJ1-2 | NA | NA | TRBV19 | CASSIMGASSDYTF | TGTGCCAGTAGTATTATGGGGGCTAGCTCGGACTACACCTTC
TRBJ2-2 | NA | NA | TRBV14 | CASSQGRLEVF | TGTGCCAGCAGCCAAGGGAGGCTCGAGGTTTTT
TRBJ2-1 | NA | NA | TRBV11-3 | CASSLGGAWYNEQFF | TGTGCCAGCAGCCTGGGGGGGGCATGGTACAATGAGCAGTTCTTC
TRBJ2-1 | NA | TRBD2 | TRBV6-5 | CASSYRIAGAGEQFF | TGTGCCAGCAGTTACCGAATAGCGGGAGCCGGTGAGCAGTTCTTC
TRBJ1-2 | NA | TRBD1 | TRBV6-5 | CASSRTGGSYGYTF | TGTGCCAGCAGCAGGACAGGGGGCAGCTATGGCTACACCTTC
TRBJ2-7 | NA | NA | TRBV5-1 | CASRSGLSYEQYF | TGCGCCAGCAGGAGCGGCCTATCCTACGAGCAGTACTTC
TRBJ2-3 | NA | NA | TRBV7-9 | CASSSGLLSTDTQYF | TGTGCCAGCAGCTCAGGGCTACTTAGCACAGATACGCAGTATTTT
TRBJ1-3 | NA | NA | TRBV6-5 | CASSYSATGSGNTIYF | TGTGCCAGCAGTTACTCCGCGACAGGCTCTGGAAACACCATATATTTT
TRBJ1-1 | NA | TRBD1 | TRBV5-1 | CASSLGQGLMNTEAFF | TGCGCCAGCAGCTTGGGACAGGGTCTTATGAACACTGAAGCTTTCTTT
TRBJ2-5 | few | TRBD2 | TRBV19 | CASSIDGLAGETQYF | TGTGCCAGTAGTATAGATGGACTAGCGGGGGAGACCCAGTACTTC
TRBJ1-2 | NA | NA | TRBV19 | CASRTPYGGGYTF | TGTGCCAGTAGGACACCCTATGGGGGCGGCTACACCTTC
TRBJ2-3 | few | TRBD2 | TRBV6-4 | CASSDSAGSTDTQYF | TGTGCCAGCAGTGACTCAGCGGGGAGCACAGATACGCAGTATTTT
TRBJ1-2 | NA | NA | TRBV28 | CASLPTGHSYGYTF | TGTGCCAGCCTCCCGACAGGCCATAGTTATGGCTACACCTTC
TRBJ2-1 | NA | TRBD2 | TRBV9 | CASTPDRGLAGGYNEQFF | TGTGCCAGCACTCCCGACAGAGGGCTAGCGGGAGGGTACAATGAGCAGTTCTTC
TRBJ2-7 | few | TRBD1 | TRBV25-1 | CASSEMNRGRYEQYF | TGTGCCAGCAGTGAAATGAACAGGGGCCGCTACGAGCAGTACTTC
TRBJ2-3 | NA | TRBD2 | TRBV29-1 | CSVLAGNTDTQYF | TGCAGCGTTTTAGCGGGAAACACAGATACGCAGTATTTT
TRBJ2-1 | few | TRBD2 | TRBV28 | CASTSAGVPSSYNEQFF | TGTGCCAGCACCTCGGCGGGGGTTCCAAGCTCCTACAATGAGCAGTTCTTC
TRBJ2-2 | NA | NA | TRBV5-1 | CASSPGQLNTGELFF | TGCGCCAGCAGCCCTGGGCAGCTGAACACCGGGGAGCTGTTTTTT
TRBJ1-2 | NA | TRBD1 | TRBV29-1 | CSVPTGGGYTF | TGCAGCGTTCCGACAGGGGGTGGCTACACCTTC
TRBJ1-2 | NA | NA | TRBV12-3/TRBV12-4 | CASSSSQRGGYTF | TGTGCCAGCAGTTCATCACAGAGAGGGGGCTACACCTTC
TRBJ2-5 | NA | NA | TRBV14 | CASSQDPYQETQYF | TGTGCCAGCAGCCAAGATCCGTACCAAGAGACCCAGTACTTC
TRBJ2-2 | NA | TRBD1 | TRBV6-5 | CASSFGTGANTGELFF | TGTGCCAGCAGTTTCGGGACAGGGGCGAACACCGGGGAGCTGTTTTTT
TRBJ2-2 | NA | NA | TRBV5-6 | CASSLGPVAGGELFF | TGTGCCAGCAGCTTGGGGCCGGTTGCGGGCGGGGAGCTGTTTTTT
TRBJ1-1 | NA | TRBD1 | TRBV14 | CASSGQGVWGTEAFF | TGTGCCAGCAGCGGACAGGGGGTATGGGGCACTGAAGCTTTCTTT
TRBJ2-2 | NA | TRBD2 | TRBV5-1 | CASSLAGTSGHRELFF | TGCGCCAGCAGCTTGGCCGGGACTAGCGGGCACCGGGAGCTGTTTTTT
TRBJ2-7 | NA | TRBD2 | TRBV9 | CASSFLAGALIYEQYF | TGTGCCAGCAGCTTCTTAGCGGGAGCCCTCATCTACGAGCAGTACTTC
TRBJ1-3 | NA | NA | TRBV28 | CASTATGTGNTIYF | TGTGCCAGCACCGCCACAGGGACTGGAAACACCATATATTTT
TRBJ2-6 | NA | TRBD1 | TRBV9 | CASSMDRPSVGANVLTF | TGTGCCAGCAGCATGGACAGGCCGTCGGTGGGGGCCAACGTCCTGACTTTC
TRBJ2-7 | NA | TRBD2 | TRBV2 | CASIFSGSSYEQYF | TGTGCCAGCATATTCAGCGGGAGTTCCTACGAGCAGTACTTC
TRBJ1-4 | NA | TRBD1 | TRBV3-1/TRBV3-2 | CASSPGQGHEKLFF | TGTGCCAGCAGCCCGGGACAGGGTCATGAAAAACTGTTTTTT
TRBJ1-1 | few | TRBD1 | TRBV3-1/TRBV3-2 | CASSFRTGGITEAFF | TGTGCCAGCAGCTTTAGGACAGGGGGCATAACTGAAGCTTTCTTT